The 15 T cell receptor beta chains reported below all come from one sample, sequenced in a study of CD8+ T cells in alopecia areata. In each case, RNA was isolated and then reverse transcribed into cDNA as the sequencing template. The protocol was immunoSEQ multiplex PCR, while the TCRdb copy is restricted to in-frame clones and leaves out a portion. This table holds around 300,000 clones with no singletons; the top ten claim 0.9% to 1.5%. A sort of pooled cutaneous lymph node cells used CD4, CD8alpha, NKG2D, NKG2ACE and other stains. Sequencing used CD4+ T cells sorted from a lymph node. Every receptor here comes from a C3H/HeJ mouse with alopecia areata. MHC haplotype of the mouse line: H2-k.

In this sample, this clone turned up a few times. Each gene name is a mouse one. The read gets to within 4 residues of the CDR3 end, and the germline J gene fills in the rest. The chain carries TRBV5 and TRBJ2-3; weak D call: TRBD2 (6 bases). V gave up 4 bases and J gave up 0 bases, with 14 bases separating them. The V gene's germline CDR1 is LGHNA and CDR2 YNLKQL (reference sequence). This CDR3 region has 16 residues. The CDR3 region is CASSPKLLGSAETLYF. CDR3 bases read: TGTGCCAGCAGCCCCAAGCTACTGGGAAGTGCAGAA.

With respect to this clone: The gene names given are mouse names. Read coverage stops 4 residues before the CDR3 terminus; the germline J gene supplies the remainder. The rearrangement links TRBV1 to TRBJ2-2; 9 bases align to TRBD1. The V gene's germline CDR1 is NSQYPW and CDR2 LRSPGD (reference sequence). Trimming at V came to 3 bases and at J to 4 bases, leaving 6 bases not matched to a gene. This CDR3 is 16 amino acids long. CDR3 DNA, as far as it was read: TGCACCTGCAGTGCCTCACAGGGGGCGGGCACCGGG. Translated, it gives CTCSASQGAGTG. The whole CDR3 sequence reads CTCSASQGAGTGQLYF.

As concerns this clone: Gene names are the mouse ones. The read falls 4 residues short of the CDR3 end, and the missing part is taken from the germline J gene. The chain employs TRBV1 and TRBJ2-1, with unresolved D. Trimming left V 0 bases short and J 2 bases short, with 5 bases between. This CDR3 contains 14 residues. CDR1 and CDR2 from the germline V gene are NSQYPW and LRSPGD (reference sequence). The CDR3 bases that were read are TGCACCTGCAGTGCAGAGCAGTACTATGCT. It translates to CTCSAEQYYA. The entire CDR3 reads CTCSAEQYYAEQFF.

This clone was seen a handful of times. These gene names are mouse names. Read data end 4 residues before the CDR3 end; the end is taken from the germline J gene. This chain links TRBV13-3 with TRBJ2-3; 8 bases agree with TRBD2. J lost 3 bases, V lost 2 bases, and 5 bases had no gene match. The CDR3 has 15 amino acids. Germline V CDR1 and CDR2: NNHDY, SYVADS. Incomplete CDR3 DNA: TGTGCCAGCAGTGAGAGGGGGGGCGTGGCAGAA. It is translated as CASSERGGVAE. Given in full, the CDR3 is CASSERGGVAETLYF.

Comments on this clone: The listed genes are named as in mouse. The CDR3 end lies 4 residues beyond the end of the read and is filled in from the germline J gene. The J gene is TRBJ1-1, the V gene TRBV13-3; 12 positions agree with TRBD1. Looked up from germline, CDR1 is NNHDY and CDR2 is SYVADS. The CDR3 spans 14 residues. CDR3 DNA, as far as it was read: TGTGCCAGCAAGGGCGGGACAGGGGGCCCA. Its protein is CASKGGTGGP. The full CDR3 protein is CASKGGTGGPEVFF.

Concerning this clone: The gene names here belong to mouse. Partial CDR3 DNA: TGCACCTGCAGTGAAACTGGGGGGCGTCGAAAT. It codes for CTCSETGGRRN. The full CDR3 sequence reads CTCSETGGRRNEQYF. V is TRBV1 and J is TRBJ2-7; 9 nucleotides agree with TRBD2. Read sequence stops 4 residues before the CDR3 end, and the germline J gene provides the missing end. The CDR3 has 15 residues. The germline gives CDR1 NSQYPW, CDR2 LRSPGD (reference sequence).

A word on this clone: Genes here carry mouse names. The read comes to an end 4 residues before the CDR3 does, leaving the germline J gene to fill in the end. Different DNA sequences within this sample yield the same CDR3. The genes are TRBV4 and TRBJ2-3; 7 nucleotides line up with TRBD1. The CDR3 has 14 amino acids. With 4 bases clipped from V and 0 bases from J, the junction kept 1 base outside the gene matches. Germline V gene data show CDR1 as LGHDT and CDR2 as YNNKQL (reference sequence). The CDR3 protein is CASSLTGSAETLYF. The CDR3 DNA, read in part, is TGTGCCAGCAGCTTGACAGGGAGTGCAGAA.

With respect to this clone: Gene names are the mouse ones. The CDR3 end lies 4 residues beyond the end of the read and is filled in from the germline J gene. The rearrangement uses TRBV13-1 and TRBJ1-1; a possible D gene is TRBD1 (5 bases). V lost 6 bases and J 1 base, leaving 7 bases between the germline ends. The V gene's germline CDR1 is NSHNY and CDR2 SYGAGN. The CDR3 is made up of 12 amino acids. The covered CDR3 bases are TGTGCCAGCAAGACAGAAAACACA. This encodes CASKTENT. Given in full, the CDR3 is CASKTENTEVFF.

Of note for this clone: Gene names denote mouse genes. The sequence runs out 4 residues before the end of the CDR3; the remainder is reconstructed from the germline J gene. At the DNA level, this CDR3 is encoded by other sequences in the same sample as well. The rearrangement links TRBV19 to TRBJ2-3, with 10 bases fitting TRBD1. The CDR3 is 15 amino acids. Germline V gene lookup returns CDR1 FNHDT and CDR2 SITEND (reference sequence). J gave up 0 bases and V 4 bases, and 2 bases lay outside the gene matches. The CDR3 bases that were read are TGTGCCAGCAGTGACAGGGGGCGAAGTGCAGAA. It specifies CASSDRGRSAE. The entire CDR3 is CASSDRGRSAETLYF. The entire variable domain, with the rest obtained from reference TRBV19 and TRBJ2-3, is as follows: GGIITQTPKFLIGQEGQKLTLKCQQNFNHDTMYWYRQDSGKGLRLIYYSITENDLQKGDLSEGYDASREKKSSFSLTVTSAQKNEMAVFLCASSDRGRSAETLYFGSGTRLTVL.

This clone was found a few times. All gene names here are mouse names. This sample includes further DNA sequences coding for the same CDR3. CDR3 sequence reads: CTCSADPGQYEQYF. The part of the CDR3 DNA that was read is TGCACCTGCAGTGCAGATCCGGGACAGTAT. The chain joins TRBV1 to TRBJ2-7; 7 nucleotides agree with TRBD1. The CDR3 end lies 4 residues beyond the end of the read and is filled in from the germline J gene. The CDR3 is 14 residues long. Germline V gives CDR1 NSQYPW, CDR2 LRSPGD (reference sequence).

Points on this clone: A much larger clone differs by one base, so this may be a read error. The germline and genes are mouse ones. The missing CDR3 end, 4 residues past where the read stops, is filled in from the germline J gene. The same CDR3 arises from other DNA sequences in this sample as well. This chain joins TRBV19 and TRBJ2-2, with D possibly being TRBD1 (5 bases). Germline CDR1 FNHDT, CDR2 SITEND (reference sequence). The CDR3 contains 13 residues. Deletions cut 5 bases from V and 1 base from J, with 6 bases between. The CDR3 region is CASRDINTGQLYF. CDR3 DNA, as far as it was read: TGTGCCAGCAGGGACATAAACACCGGG.

Only a few counts were recorded for this clone. The genes and germline here are from mouse. The CDR3 goes on 4 residues after the read ends, and that part is filled in from the germline J gene. The chain joins TRBV19 to TRBJ2-2; the match to TRBD2 covers 8 bases. Losses at the gene ends were 10 bases for V and 2 bases for J; bases not matched to a gene: 7. CDR1 is FNHDT and CDR2 is SITEND in the germline V gene (reference sequence). The CDR3 has 14 amino acids. Partial CDR3 DNA: TGTGCCCCCCCGACTGGGGAGAACACCGGG. Protein product: CAPPTGENTG. From start to end, the CDR3 is CAPPTGENTGQLYF.

The table lists this clone with a few counts. Gene and germline names: mouse. The read stops 4 residues short of the end of the CDR3; the missing end is completed from the germline J gene. This chain uses TRBV1 with TRBJ1-1, with TRBD1 identical over 9 bases. Germline V gene lookup returns CDR1 NSQYPW and CDR2 LRSPGD (reference sequence). CDR3 size: 14 residues. The CDR3 loop reads CTCSAEQGATEVFF. Incomplete CDR3 DNA: TGCACCTGCAGTGCCGAACAGGGGGCGACA.

Comments on this clone: Gene and germline names: mouse. Read coverage stops 4 residues before the CDR3 terminus; the germline J gene supplies the remainder. The J gene is TRBJ1-1, the V gene TRBV19; 7 bases align to TRBD1. This CDR3 has 15 amino acids. The junction had 3 bases not matched to a gene; V was cut back by 0 bases and J by 1 base. Germline CDR1 is FNHDT and CDR2 is SITEND (reference sequence). Incomplete CDR3 DNA: TGTGCCAGCAGTATAGTTTGGGACAGGAACACA. This sequence encodes CASSIVWDRNT. The entire CDR3 protein is CASSIVWDRNTEVFF. Based on the CDR3 plus reference TRBV19 and TRBJ1-1, the full variable domain is GGIITQTPKFLIGQEGQKLTLKCQQNFNHDTMYWYRQDSGKGLRLIYYSITENDLQKGDLSEGYDASREKKSSFSLTVTSAQKNEMAVFLCASSIVWDRNTEVFFGKGTRLTVV.

Regarding this clone: All gene names here are mouse names. This CDR3 is CAWRGGLHKDTQYF. The part of the CDR3 DNA that was read is TGTGCCTGGAGGGGGGGACTCCATAAAGAC. J is TRBJ2-5 and V is TRBV31, with D perhaps matching TRBD2 (6 bases). With the read ending 4 residues before the CDR3 end, the germline J gene is used to fill in that end. Germline CDR1 and CDR2: GKSSPN and SITVG. The CDR3 spans 14 residues. Filled out from reference TRBV31 and TRBJ2-5, the complete variable domain reads AQTIHQWPVAEIKAVGSPLSLGCTIKGKSSPNLYWYWQATGGTLQQLFYSITVGQVESVVQLNLSASRPKDDQFILSTEKLLLSHSGFYLCAWRGGLHKDTQYFGPGTRLLVL.